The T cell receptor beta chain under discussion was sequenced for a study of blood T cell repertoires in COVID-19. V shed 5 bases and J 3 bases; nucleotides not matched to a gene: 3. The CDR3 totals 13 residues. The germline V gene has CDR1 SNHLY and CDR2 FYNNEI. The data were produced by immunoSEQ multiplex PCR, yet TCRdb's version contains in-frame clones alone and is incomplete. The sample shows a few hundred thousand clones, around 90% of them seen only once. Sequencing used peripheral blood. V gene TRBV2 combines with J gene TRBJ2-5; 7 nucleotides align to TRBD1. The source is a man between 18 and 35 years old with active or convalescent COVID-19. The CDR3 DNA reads TGTGCCAGCAGTCCCGGGACAGAAGAGACCCAGTACTTC. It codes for CASSPGTEETQYF.